These T cell receptor beta chains were read from a single sample in a study of T cell repertoires in cytomegalovirus infection. TCRdb reprocessed the reads with MiXCR, giving one entry per CDR3 protein. Found here are roughly 800,000 distinct CDR3 sequences, almost 30% of them singletons; the top ten hold around 12%. These receptors lack a known antigen. The sample consisted of cultured CD8+ T cells from PBMCs, taken from culture after CMV antigen stimulation. These TCRs come from a human donor in good health (CMV status not recorded). Some clones in this sample may be carry-over from other donors' samples. Both conserved end residues are part of each CDR3. A D gene is named only where the DNA matches it firmly. Only part of the rows carry a size: once, few, many, or a class if the clone is expanded.

cdr3_nt cdr3_aa clone_size d_call j_call v_call
TGTGCCAGCAGCGGGGGGCAAAACACTGAAGCTTTCTTT CASSGGQNTEAFF few NA TRBJ1-1 TRBV7-9
TGTGCCAGCAGTTTCTATCTGCAGGGTAGTGACAATGAGCAGTTCTTC CASSFYLQGSDNEQFF few NA TRBJ2-1 TRBV27
TGTGCCAGCAGCTGGCTAGCGGGGGGCCAAGAGACCCAGTACTTC CASSWLAGGQETQYF few TRBD2 TRBJ2-5 TRBV7-9
TGTGCCAGCAGCCATCGGACTAGCGGGCTTGAGCAGTTCTTC CASSHRTSGLEQFF many TRBD2 TRBJ2-1 TRBV7-8
TGTGCCAGCTCGACTAGCGGGACCTACAATGAGCAGTTCTTC CASSTSGTYNEQFF NA TRBD2 TRBJ2-1 TRBV9
TGTGCCAGCAGCTCCTCCCCTCGGACAGGCGGCATGAACACTGAAGCTTTCTTT CASSSSPRTGGMNTEAFF few TRBD1 TRBJ1-1 TRBV7-9
TGTGCCAGCAGTCTTCAGGGGGCCACTGAAGCTTTCTTT CASSLQGATEAFF many TRBD1 TRBJ1-1 TRBV12-3/TRBV12-4
TGTGCCAGCAGTATTGGGCCGATCCCCCAGCATTTT CASSIGPIPQHF NA NA TRBJ1-5 TRBV7-9
TGTGCCAGCAGTTCCGGGACAGGGTTGAATGAAAAACTGTTTTTT CASSSGTGLNEKLFF NA TRBD1 TRBJ1-4 TRBV12-3/TRBV12-4
TGTGCCATCAGTGAGTCTGGCGGGGGGCCCTACAATGAGCAGTTCTTC CAISESGGGPYNEQFF NA TRBD2 TRBJ2-1 TRBV10-3
TGTGCCACCAGTGATTTAGAGGGGAATCAGCCCCAGCATTTT CATSDLEGNQPQHF many NA TRBJ1-5 TRBV24-1
TGTGCCAGCAGTTTACTGTCAGGGCGGACTGAGCAGTTCTTC CASSLLSGRTEQFF NA NA TRBJ2-1 TRBV28
TGTGCCAGCTTCGGAGGCCTACCCTCAGTTTTAGGACACTATGGCTACACCTTC CASFGGLPSVLGHYGYTF NA NA TRBJ1-2 TRBV27
TGTGCCAGCAGCTCCCTTATATGGGACGGGCAAGAGACCCAGTACTTC CASSSLIWDGQETQYF NA NA TRBJ2-5 TRBV7-3
TGTGTCAGCGTAATATACAATGAGCAGTTCTTC CVSVIYNEQFF NA NA TRBJ2-1 TRBV2
TGTGCCAGCAGTTATAACGCAGTAGTAGCCGGGGAGCTGTTTTTT CASSYNAVVAGELFF NA NA TRBJ2-2 TRBV6-6
TGTGCCAGCAGCCCTGGACAGGGGGATGGCTACACCTTC CASSPGQGDGYTF many TRBD1 TRBJ1-2 TRBV7-6
TGTGCCAGCAGCGCGCCTCGGGGACAGGGCTCCTACAATGAGCAGTTCTTC CASSAPRGQGSYNEQFF few TRBD1 TRBJ2-1 TRBV7-9
TGTGCCAGCAGCGAAAGGGGGGGCAAGGGAGAGACCCAGTACTTC CASSERGGKGETQYF once NA TRBJ2-5 TRBV7-9
TGTGCCAGCACCCCGGGACTCGGCTCCTACGAGCAGTACTTC CASTPGLGSYEQYF NA NA TRBJ2-7 TRBV12-3/TRBV12-4
TGCAGTGCTAGAGATGAAGGGGGACCGAGCAATCAGCCCCAGCATTTT CSARDEGGPSNQPQHF NA NA TRBJ1-5 TRBV20-1
TGCAGCGTTGATGGAGGGGCTTACGGGGAGCTGTTTTTT CSVDGGAYGELFF NA NA TRBJ2-2 TRBV29-1
TGTGCCAGCAGCTTAGTGGGCGGGAGGGGGCTCGGGAACACCATATATTTT CASSLVGGRGLGNTIYF many TRBD1 TRBJ1-3 TRBV7-2
TGTGCCAGCAGCGACAGCAAAGCGGGGGGGCCGGGGACAGATACGCAGTATTTT CASSDSKAGGPGTDTQYF NA TRBD2 TRBJ2-3 TRBV6-4
TGTGCTAGTGGTTTTTTCGTAAGCTCCGTTGAGTCCGTTAACTATGGCTACACCTTC CASGFFVSSVESVNYGYTF NA NA TRBJ1-2 TRBV12-5
TGTGCCAGCAGTTCAACAGGGAATGAAGCTTTCTTT CASSSTGNEAFF few NA TRBJ1-1 TRBV27
TGTGCCAGCGGATTCCGGGACAGGGGTGACTTTAACTATGGCTACACCTTC CASGFRDRGDFNYGYTF NA TRBD1 TRBJ1-2 TRBV28
TGTGCCAGCATAAGTCGGGACAGTTACAATGAGCAGTTCTTC CASISRDSYNEQFF NA TRBD1 TRBJ2-1 TRBV2
TGTGCCGGAGGGCAGGGAGCCACAGATACGCAGTATTTT CAGGQGATDTQYF NA NA TRBJ2-3 TRBV12-3/TRBV12-4
TGTGCCAGCAGTCCAGGGGGGGGGTACTTGTACTTC CASSPGGGYLYF NA NA TRBJ2-7 TRBV7-8
TGTGCCAGCAGCTTACCCTTACCCTCCACCTGGAATAACAATGAGCAGTTCTTC CASSLPLPSTWNNNEQFF NA NA TRBJ2-1 TRBV7-9
TGTGCCAGCAGCCGTCAGGGGCGGGGGATTCTAGAGACCCAGTACTTC CASSRQGRGILETQYF NA NA TRBJ2-5 TRBV7-9
TGTGCCAGCAGTTACGATACAGGGGGCACTGAAGCTTTCTTT CASSYDTGGTEAFF few TRBD1 TRBJ1-1 TRBV6-5
TGTGCCAGCAGTTTCAACGGGGGTCACACAGATACGCAGTATTTT CASSFNGGHTDTQYF NA NA TRBJ2-3 TRBV12-3/TRBV12-4
TGTGCCAGCAGTTATTTCAGGGGCACTGAAGCTTTCTTT CASSYFRGTEAFF NA NA TRBJ1-1 TRBV6-2/TRBV6-3
TGTGCCAGCAGTCCCGGGATAGTTTATGGCTACACCTTC CASSPGIVYGYTF NA NA TRBJ1-2 TRBV12-3/TRBV12-4
TGTGCCAGCAGCTTGAGGGGAGGGGTGGATCAGCCCCAGCATTTT CASSLRGGVDQPQHF few NA TRBJ1-5 TRBV7-9
TGTGCCAGCAGCGCCTCCTGGGGCACAGATACGCAGTATTTT CASSASWGTDTQYF few NA TRBJ2-3 TRBV9
TGCAGCGTTGAAGGGGACCGGAGGAGCGGCTACACCTTC CSVEGDRRSGYTF few NA TRBJ1-2 TRBV29-1
TGTGCCAGCGGGATGACAGGGCAAGAGACCCAGTACTTC CASGMTGQETQYF NA TRBD1 TRBJ2-5 TRBV6-2/TRBV6-3
TGCGCCAGCAAGGGCAACGGAGGCCACGAGCAGTACTTC CASKGNGGHEQYF NA NA TRBJ2-7 TRBV5-1
TGTGCCAGCATGGCCGACCAAGCTTTCTTT CASMADQAFF NA NA TRBJ1-1 TRBV6-6
TGTGCCAGCAGTTACCTACCCACAAACACTGAAGCTTTCTTT CASSYLPTNTEAFF NA NA TRBJ1-1 TRBV6-2/TRBV6-3
TGTGCCAGCAGCTTAAACAGGGGGTTCACCTCTGAAAAACTGTTTTTT CASSLNRGFTSEKLFF NA TRBD1 TRBJ1-4 TRBV7-6
TGTGCCAGCAGCCCAGGATGGCCGGCAACAGATACGCAGTATTTT CASSPGWPATDTQYF once NA TRBJ2-3 TRBV2
TGTGCCAGCAGTCCGTTAACGGGTGAGCAGTTCTTC CASSPLTGEQFF few NA TRBJ2-1 TRBV6-5
TGCGCCAGCTGGACGCCTAGGGATGGCTACACCTTC CASWTPRDGYTF NA NA TRBJ1-2 TRBV5-1
TGCGCCAGCAGCTTGACCTTCCTAAGTGACGAGACCCAGTACTTC CASSLTFLSDETQYF few NA TRBJ2-5 TRBV5-1
TGTGCCAGCTTGGACAGGACATGGGCAAAGAATGAGCAGTTCTTC CASLDRTWAKNEQFF NA TRBD1 TRBJ2-1 TRBV2
TGTGCCGGCCGGGACAGGTACGAGCAGTACTTC CAGRDRYEQYF NA TRBD1 TRBJ2-7 TRBV2
TGTGCCAGCAGCCATCCCCGGGACCGGAACCTTGATGGCTACACCTTC CASSHPRDRNLDGYTF NA NA TRBJ1-2 TRBV12-3/TRBV12-4